The clone carrying this T cell receptor beta chain has just a few counts. Its antigen is not known. There were TCR beta CDR3 regions amplified from RNA transcripts. The TCR CDR3 first-round RT-PCR relied on the HTBI primer set. TCRdb re-analysed the multiplex PCR reads in MiXCR, keeping a single row per CDR3 protein. Of some 620,000 distinct CDR3 sequences in the sample, roughly 16% are singletons; the top ten hold about 3.8%. Per germline, CDR1 LGHDT and CDR2 YNNKEL (reference sequence). The V end was cut by 3 bases, the J end by 0 bases, with 12 bases between. This CDR3 contains 16 residues. Every diagnosis used clinical symptoms, serum thyroxine and TRAb, thyroid ultrasound and orbital computed tomography. Each 10 ml fresh peripheral blood draw supplied the PBMCs. The data belong to a study of T cells in Graves' hyperthyroidism and ophthalmopathy. Study results and caveats: The model anticipated ophthalmopathy a median about 7 months pre-onset. Blood held most thyroid clonotypes expanded above 0.001 frequency.

This chain uses TRBV3-1 with TRBJ2-1, with D perhaps assigned TRBD1 or TRBD2 (5 bases each). Material: blood. This sequence was found in a woman under 40 with Graves' hyperthyroidism. CDR3 nucleotide sequence: TGTGCCAGCAGCCAGGGGGTGGATCCCTCCTACAATGAGCAGTTCTTC. Its protein is CASSQGVDPSYNEQFF.